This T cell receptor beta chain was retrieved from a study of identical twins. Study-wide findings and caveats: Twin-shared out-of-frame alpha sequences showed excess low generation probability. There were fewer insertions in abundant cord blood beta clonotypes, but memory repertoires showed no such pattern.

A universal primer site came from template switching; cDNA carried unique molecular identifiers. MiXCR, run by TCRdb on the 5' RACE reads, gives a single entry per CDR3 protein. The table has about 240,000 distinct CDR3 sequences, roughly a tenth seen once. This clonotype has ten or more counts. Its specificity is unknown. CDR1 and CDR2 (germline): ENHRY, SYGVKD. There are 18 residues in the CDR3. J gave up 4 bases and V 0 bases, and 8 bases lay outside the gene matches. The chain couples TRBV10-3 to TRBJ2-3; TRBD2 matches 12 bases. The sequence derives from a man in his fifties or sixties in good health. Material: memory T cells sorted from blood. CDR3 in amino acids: CAISESKTSGSFADTQYF. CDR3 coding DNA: TGTGCCATCAGTGAGTCAAAGACTAGCGGGAGTTTCGCAGATACGCAGTATTTT.